This TCR beta chain was sequenced for a study of blood T cell repertoires in COVID-19. About the study: COVID-19 samples collected from the United States, Italy and Spain covered acute and convalescent phases. PBMCs, B-cell-depleted T cells, or T cells provided the cDNA or gDNA that made up the material.

The Seattle patients joined while their infection was active and were tracked longitudinally afterward. Original processing notes: Reference gene primer amplification yielded estimated nucleated cell counts. Repertoires were generated with immunoSEQ multiplex PCR, while TCRdb's copy carries only in-frame clones and drops some. D and trimming were read from the DNA, whereas the V and J calls and clone size are those reported in that table. This table has roughly 210,000 clones, approximately 80% appearing once. The V end lost 10 bases, the J end lost 7 bases, and 11 bases lay between the germline ends. This CDR3 contains 12 residues. Germline lookup yields CDR1 MNHEY and CDR2 SVGAGI.

The sample taken for sequencing was peripheral blood. The V call is TRBV6-5, the J call TRBJ1-6; no clear D. This receptor was obtained from a woman older than 75 with COVID-19, enrolled during active disease. The CDR3 region has the DNA TGTGCCACCCGCGAGGCAAATTCACCCCTCCACTTT. It codes for CATREANSPLHF.